The entry that follows covers one T cell receptor beta chain sequence. Deep was the level at which the assay was run. Repertoires were generated with immunoSEQ multiplex PCR, while TCRdb's copy carries only in-frame clones and drops some. The repertoire holds about 2.2 million clones, with about 93% as singletons. Trimming took off 6 bases at V and 4 bases at J, with 9 bases between the two ends. This CDR3 is built from 11 residues. CDR1 is SQVTM and CDR2 is ANQGSEA in the germline V gene. The data stem from a study of shared clonotypes between healthy human individuals. Terminally differentiated effector memory CD45RA+ cells were left out of the naive CD8 fraction, which was CD45RO-negative and positively selected for CCR7.

Sequences were obtained from naive CD8+ T cells from PBMCs. This chain links TRBV29-1 with TRBJ1-2; D unclear. The clonotype originates from a man aged 18 to 29 in good health. Some clones in this sample may be carry-over from other donors' samples. CDR3 DNA: TGCAGCGTCATGCTTGTCTATGGCTACACCTTC. Protein product: CSVMLVYGYTF.